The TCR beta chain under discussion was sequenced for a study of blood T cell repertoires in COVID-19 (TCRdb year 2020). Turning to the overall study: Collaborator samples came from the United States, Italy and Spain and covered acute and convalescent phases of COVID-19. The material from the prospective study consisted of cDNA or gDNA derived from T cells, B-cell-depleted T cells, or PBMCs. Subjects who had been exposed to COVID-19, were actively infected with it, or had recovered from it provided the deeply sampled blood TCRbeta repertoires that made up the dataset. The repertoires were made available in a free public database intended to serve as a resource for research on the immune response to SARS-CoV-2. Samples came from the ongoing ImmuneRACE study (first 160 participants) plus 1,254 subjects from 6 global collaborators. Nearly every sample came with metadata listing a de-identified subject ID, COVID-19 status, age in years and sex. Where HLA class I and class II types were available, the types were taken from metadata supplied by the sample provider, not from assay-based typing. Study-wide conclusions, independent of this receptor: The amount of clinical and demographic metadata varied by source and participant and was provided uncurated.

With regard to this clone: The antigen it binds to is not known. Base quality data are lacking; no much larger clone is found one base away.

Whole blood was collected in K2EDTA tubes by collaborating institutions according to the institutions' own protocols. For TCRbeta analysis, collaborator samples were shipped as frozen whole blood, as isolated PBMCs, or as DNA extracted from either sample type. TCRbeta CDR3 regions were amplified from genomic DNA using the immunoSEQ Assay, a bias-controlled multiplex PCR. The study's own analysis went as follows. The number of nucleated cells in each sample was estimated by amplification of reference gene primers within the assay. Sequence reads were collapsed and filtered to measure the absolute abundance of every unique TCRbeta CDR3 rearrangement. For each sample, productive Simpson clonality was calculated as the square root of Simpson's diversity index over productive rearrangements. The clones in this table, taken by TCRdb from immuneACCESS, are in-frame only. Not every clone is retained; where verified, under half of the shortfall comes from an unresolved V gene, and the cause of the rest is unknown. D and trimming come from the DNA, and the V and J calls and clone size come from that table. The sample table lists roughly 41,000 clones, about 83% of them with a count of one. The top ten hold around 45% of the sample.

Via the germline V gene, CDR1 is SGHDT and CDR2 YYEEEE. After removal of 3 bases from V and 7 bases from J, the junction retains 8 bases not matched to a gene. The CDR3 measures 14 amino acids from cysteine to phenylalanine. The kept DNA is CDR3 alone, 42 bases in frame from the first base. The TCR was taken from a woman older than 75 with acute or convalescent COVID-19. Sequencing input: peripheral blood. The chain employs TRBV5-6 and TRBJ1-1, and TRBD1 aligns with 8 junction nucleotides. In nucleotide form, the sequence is TGTGCCAGCAGCTCGCGAGGACAGGGTTATGAAGCTTTCTTT. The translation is CASSSRGQGYEAFF.